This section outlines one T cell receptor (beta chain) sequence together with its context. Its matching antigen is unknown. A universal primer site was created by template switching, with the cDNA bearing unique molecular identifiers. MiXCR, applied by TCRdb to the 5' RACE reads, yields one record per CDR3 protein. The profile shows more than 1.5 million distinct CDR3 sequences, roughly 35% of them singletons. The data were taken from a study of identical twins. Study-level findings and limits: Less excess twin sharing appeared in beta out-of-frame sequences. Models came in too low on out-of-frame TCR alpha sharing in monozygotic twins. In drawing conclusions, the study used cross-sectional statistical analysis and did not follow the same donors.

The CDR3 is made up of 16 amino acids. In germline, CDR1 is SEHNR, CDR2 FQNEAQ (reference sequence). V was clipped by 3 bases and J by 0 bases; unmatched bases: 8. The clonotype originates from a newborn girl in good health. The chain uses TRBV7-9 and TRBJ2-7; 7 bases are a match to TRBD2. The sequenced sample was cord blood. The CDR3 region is CASSFTGSGHSYEQYF. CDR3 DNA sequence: TGTGCCAGCAGCTTCACTGGTAGCGGGCACTCCTACGAGCAGTACTTC.